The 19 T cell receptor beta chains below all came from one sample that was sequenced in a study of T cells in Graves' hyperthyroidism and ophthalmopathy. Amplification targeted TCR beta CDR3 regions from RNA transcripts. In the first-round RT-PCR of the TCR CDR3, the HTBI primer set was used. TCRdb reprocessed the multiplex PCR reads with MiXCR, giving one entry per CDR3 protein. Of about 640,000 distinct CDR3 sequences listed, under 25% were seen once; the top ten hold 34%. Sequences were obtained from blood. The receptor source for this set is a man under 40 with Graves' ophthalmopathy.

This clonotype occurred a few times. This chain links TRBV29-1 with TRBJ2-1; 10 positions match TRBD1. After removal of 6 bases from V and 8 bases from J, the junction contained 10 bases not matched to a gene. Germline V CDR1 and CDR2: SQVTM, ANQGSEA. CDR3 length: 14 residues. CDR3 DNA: TGCAGCGTCACCCGGACAGGGGGAGGTCATGAGCAGTTCTTC. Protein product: CSVTRTGGGHEQFF.

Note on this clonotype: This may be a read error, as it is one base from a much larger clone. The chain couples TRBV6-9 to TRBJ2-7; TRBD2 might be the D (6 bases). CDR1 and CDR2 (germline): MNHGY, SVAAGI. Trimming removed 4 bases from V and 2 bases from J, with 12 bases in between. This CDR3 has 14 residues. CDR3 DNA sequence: TGTGCCAGCAGTTCAGCGGGCTCGACCTACGAGCAGTACTTC. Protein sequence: CASSSAGSTYEQYF.

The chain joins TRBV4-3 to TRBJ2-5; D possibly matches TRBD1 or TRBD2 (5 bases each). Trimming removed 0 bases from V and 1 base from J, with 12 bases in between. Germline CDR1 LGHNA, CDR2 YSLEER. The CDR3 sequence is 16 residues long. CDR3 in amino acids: CASSQDLPGTQETQYF. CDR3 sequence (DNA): TGCGCCAGCAGCCAAGATCTTCCAGGGACCCAAGAGACCCAGTACTTC.

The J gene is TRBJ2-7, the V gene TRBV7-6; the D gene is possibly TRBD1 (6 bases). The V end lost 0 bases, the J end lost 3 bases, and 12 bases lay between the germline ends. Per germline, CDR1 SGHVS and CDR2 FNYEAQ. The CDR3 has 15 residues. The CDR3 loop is CASSLAKDSLYEQYF. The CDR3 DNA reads TGTGCCAGCAGCTTAGCTAAGGACAGCCTCTACGAGCAGTACTTC.

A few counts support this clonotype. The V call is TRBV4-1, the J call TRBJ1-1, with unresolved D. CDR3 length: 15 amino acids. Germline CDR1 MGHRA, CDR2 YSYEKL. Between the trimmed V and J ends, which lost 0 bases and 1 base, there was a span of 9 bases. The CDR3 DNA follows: TGCGCCAGCAGCCAAGATGTACGGCGGAACACTGAAGCTTTCTTT. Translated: CASSQDVRRNTEAFF.

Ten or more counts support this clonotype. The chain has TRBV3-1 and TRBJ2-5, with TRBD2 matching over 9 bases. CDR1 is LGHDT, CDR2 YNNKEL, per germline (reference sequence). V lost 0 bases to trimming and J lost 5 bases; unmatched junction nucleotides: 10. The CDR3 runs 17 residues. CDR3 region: CASSQDLGAGGRETQYF. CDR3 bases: TGTGCCAGCAGCCAAGATCTTGGCGCGGGAGGGCGCGAGACCCAGTACTTC.

The CDR3 DNA sequence: TGCAGTGCTAGACGTACAGGGGGCAGGGGTGGCTACACCTTC. Translation gives CSARRTGGRGGYTF. This chain connects TRBV20-1 to TRBJ1-2, with TRBD1 identical over 9 bases. The J segment lost 7 bases and the V segment lost 2 bases, leaving 8 bases of the junction unmatched. CDR1 and CDR2 (germline): DFQATT, SNEGSKA (reference sequence). The CDR3 consists of 14 residues.

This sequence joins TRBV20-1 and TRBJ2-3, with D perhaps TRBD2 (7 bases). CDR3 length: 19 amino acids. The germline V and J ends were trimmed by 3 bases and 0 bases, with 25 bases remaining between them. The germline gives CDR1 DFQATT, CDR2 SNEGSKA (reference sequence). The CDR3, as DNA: TGCAGTGCTAGTGGGGGGGCCATGGACTACTGGGTTAGCACAGATACGCAGTATTTT. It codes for CSASGGAMDYWVSTDTQYF.

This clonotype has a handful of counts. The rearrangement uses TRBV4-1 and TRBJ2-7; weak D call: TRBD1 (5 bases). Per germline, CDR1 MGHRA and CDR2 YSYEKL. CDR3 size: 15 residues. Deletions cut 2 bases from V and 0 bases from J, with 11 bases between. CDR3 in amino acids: CASSQYPDNSYEQYF. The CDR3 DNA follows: TGCGCCAGCAGCCAATATCCGGACAACTCCTACGAGCAGTACTTC.

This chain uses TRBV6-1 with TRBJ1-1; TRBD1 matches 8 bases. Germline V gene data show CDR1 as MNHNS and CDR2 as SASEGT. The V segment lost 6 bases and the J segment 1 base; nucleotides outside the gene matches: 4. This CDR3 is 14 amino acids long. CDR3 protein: CASRPQGANTEAFF. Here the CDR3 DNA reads TGTGCCAGCAGACCTCAGGGGGCGAACACTGAAGCTTTCTTT.

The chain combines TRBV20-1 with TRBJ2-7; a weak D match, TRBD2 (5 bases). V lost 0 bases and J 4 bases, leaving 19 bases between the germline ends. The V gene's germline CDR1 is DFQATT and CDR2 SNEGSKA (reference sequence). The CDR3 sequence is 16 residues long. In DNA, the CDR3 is TGCAGTGCTAGAGATCCCCGGGAAGAAATATATTACGAGCAGTACTTC. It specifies CSARDPREEIYYEQYF.

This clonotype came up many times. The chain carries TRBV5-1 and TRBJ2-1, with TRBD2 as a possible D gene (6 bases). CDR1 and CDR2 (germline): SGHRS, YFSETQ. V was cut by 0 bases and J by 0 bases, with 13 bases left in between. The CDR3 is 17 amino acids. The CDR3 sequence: CASSLEGGFSSYNEQFF. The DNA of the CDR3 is TGCGCCAGCAGCTTGGAAGGAGGGTTCAGCTCCTACAATGAGCAGTTCTTC. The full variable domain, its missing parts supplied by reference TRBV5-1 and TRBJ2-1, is KAGVTQTPRYLIKTRGQQVTLSCSPISGHRSVSWYQQTPGQGLQFLFEYFSETQRNKGNFPGRFSGRQFSNSRSEMNVSTLELGDSALYLCASSLEGGFSSYNEQFFGPGTRLTVL.

In nucleotides, the CDR3 is TGTGCCAGTAGTATGATGGGGGCTGAAGCTTTCTTT. Protein sequence: CASSMMGAEAFF. The chain carries TRBV19 and TRBJ1-1; possible D gene TRBD1, 5 bases. Germline values: CDR1 LNHDA, CDR2 SQIVND (reference sequence). V lost 3 bases, J lost 6 bases, and 8 bases lay in between. This CDR3 region has 12 residues.

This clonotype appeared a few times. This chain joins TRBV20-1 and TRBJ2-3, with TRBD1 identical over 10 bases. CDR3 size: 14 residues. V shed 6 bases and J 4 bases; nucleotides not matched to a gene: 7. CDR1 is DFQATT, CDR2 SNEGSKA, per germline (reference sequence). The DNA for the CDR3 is TGCAGTGCCATCCGGGACAGGGGCCCAGATACGCAGTATTTT. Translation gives CSAIRDRGPDTQYF.

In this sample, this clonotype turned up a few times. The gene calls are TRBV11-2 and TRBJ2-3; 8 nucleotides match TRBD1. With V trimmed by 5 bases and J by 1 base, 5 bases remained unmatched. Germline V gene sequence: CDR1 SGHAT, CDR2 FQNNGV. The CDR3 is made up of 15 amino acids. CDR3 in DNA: TGTGCCAGCAGCACGATGACAGGGGGCACAGATACGCAGTATTTT. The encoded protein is CASSTMTGGTDTQYF.

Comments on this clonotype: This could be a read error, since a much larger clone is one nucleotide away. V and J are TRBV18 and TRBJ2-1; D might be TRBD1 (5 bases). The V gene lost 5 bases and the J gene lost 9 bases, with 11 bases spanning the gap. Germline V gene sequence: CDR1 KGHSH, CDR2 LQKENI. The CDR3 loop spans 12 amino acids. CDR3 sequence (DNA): TGTGCCAGCTCAGACAGCCGTCCTGAGCAGTTCTTC. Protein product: CASSDSRPEQFF.

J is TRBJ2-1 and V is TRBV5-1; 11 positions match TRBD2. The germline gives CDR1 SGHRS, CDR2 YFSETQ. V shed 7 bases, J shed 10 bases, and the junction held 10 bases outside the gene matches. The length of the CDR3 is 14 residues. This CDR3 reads CASGLAGGGYEQFF. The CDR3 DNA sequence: TGCGCCAGCGGGCTAGCGGGAGGAGGGTACGAGCAGTTCTTC.

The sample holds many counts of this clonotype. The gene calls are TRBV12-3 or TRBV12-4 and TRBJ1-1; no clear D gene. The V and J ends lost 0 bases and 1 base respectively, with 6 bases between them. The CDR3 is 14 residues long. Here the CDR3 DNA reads TGTGCCAGCAGTTTAGCGCTAGCGAACACTGAAGCTTTCTTT. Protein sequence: CASSLALANTEAFF.

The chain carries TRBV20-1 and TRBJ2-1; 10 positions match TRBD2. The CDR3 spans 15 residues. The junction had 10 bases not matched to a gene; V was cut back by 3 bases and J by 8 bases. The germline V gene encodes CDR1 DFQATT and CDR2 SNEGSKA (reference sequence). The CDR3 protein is CSARPLAGDIDEQFF. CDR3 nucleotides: TGCAGTGCTAGGCCTCTAGCGGGAGATATTGATGAGCAGTTCTTC.